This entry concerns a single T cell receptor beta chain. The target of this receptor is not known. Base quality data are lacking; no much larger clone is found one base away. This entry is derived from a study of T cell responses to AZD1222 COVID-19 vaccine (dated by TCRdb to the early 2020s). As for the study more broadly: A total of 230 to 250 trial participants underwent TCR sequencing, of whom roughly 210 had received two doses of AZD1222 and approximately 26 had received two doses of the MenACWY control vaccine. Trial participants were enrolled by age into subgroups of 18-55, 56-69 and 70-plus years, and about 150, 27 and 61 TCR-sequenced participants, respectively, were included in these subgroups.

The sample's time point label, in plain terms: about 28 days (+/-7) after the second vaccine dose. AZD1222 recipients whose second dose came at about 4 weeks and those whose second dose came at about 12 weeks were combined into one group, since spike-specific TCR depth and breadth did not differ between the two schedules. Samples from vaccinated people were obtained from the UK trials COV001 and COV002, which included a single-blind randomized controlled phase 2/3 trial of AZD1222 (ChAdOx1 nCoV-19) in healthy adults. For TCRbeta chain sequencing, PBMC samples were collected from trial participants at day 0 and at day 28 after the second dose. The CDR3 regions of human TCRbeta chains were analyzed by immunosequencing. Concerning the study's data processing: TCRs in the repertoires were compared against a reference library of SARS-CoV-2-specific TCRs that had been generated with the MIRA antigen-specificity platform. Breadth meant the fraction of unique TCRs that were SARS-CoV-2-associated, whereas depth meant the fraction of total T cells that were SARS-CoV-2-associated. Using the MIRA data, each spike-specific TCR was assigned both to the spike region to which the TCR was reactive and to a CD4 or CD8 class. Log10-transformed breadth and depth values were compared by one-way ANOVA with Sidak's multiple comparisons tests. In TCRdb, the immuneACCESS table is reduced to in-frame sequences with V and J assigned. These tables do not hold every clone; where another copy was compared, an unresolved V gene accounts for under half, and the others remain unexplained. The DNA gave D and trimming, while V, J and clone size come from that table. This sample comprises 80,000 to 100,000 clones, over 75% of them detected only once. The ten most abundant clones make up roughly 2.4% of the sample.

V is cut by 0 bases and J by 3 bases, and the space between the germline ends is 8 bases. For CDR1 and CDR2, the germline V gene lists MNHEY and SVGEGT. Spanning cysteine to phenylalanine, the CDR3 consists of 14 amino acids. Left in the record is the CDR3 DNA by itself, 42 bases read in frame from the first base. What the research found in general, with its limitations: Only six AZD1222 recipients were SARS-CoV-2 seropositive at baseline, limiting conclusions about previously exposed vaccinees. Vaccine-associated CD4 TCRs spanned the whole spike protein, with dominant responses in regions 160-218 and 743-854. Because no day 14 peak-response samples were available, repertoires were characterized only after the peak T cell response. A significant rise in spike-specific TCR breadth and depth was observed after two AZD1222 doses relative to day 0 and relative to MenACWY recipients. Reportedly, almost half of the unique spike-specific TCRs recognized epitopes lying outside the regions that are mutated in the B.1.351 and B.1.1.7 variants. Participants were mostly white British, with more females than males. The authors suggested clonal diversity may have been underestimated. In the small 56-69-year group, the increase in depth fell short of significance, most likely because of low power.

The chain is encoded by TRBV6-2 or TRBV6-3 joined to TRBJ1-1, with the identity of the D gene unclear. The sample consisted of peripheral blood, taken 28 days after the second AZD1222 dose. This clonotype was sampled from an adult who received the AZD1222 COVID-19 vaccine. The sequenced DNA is TGTGCCAGCAGTTACTCTCAGGAGCACACTGAAGCTTTCTTT. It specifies CASSYSQEHTEAFF.